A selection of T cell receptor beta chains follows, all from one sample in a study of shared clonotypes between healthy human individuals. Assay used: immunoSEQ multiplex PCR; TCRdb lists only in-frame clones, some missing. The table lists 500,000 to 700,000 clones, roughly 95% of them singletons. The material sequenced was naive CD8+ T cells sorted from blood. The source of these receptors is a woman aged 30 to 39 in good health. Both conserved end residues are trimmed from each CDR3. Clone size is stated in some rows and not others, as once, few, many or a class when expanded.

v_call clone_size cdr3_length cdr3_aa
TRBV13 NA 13 ASSAIGGDGTEAF
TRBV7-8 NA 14 ASSSGLAGNPYEQY
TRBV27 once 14 ASSWTGATSNQPQH
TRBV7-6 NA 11 ASSPPMGETQY
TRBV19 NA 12 ASRPIHPSFEQY
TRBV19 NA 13 ASSTSQGLNTEAF
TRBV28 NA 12 ASSPLSSNQPQH
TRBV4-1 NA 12 ASSQGPGGQPQH
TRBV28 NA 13 ASSFTRTDNYEQY
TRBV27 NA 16 ASSFLAGAGGAVYEQY
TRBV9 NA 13 ASSDQGTGYDEQF
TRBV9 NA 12 ASSGQRGRTEAF
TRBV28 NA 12 ASSPGLPPGELF
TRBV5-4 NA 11 ASSLWASNEQF
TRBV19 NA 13 ASSRGGSGRDEQY
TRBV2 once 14 ASSPGQGDNTGELF